The T cell receptor beta chain under discussion was sequenced for a study of T cells expressing NK-cell markers. Study results and caveats: Topping the CD3+CD56-NKG2C+ fraction as well were these clonotypes, in a few donors.

CDR1 is LNHDA and CDR2 is SQIVND in the germline V gene (reference sequence). This CDR3 has 16 residues. Making the TCR beta cDNA relied on 5'RACE template switching with UMIs. Reprocessing the 5' RACE reads, TCRdb reports a single entry for every CDR3 protein and omits DNA. The sample totals approximately 550,000 distinct CDR3 sequences. About this clonotype itself: Its antigen is not known.

Sample: blood T cells: a sorted CD56 or NKG2C T cell subset, CD4+ or CD8+ T cells, or bulk PBMC T cells (not recorded which). The sequence derives from a man in his late teens or twenties in good health. The V call is TRBV19, the J call TRBJ2-5; the TRBD1 assignment by TCRdb is unverifiable without DNA. The CDR3 protein is CASSVFWTENQETQYF.